This TCR beta chain comes out of a study of T cell clusters in autoimmune cytopenias. Multiplex touch-down PCR amplified TRB using TRB-A and TRB-B pools in one tube. Using the multiplex PCR reads, TCRdb records one entry per CDR3 protein without DNA. This sample's clone table lists around 8,000 distinct CDR3 sequences. This clonotype is classed as medium-sized by frequency. Each sample's input was around 250 ng genomic DNA, some 38,000 genome equivalents. What was sequenced was peripheral blood. The receptor was isolated from a human donor with an autoimmune cytopenia or autoimmune hepatitis (not recorded which).

CDR3: CSATGTSGSWGDTQYF. This sequence joins TRBV20-1 and TRBJ2-3; TCRdb indicates TRBD2, and absent DNA this call remains unverified. The CDR3 length is 16 residues. The germline V gene has CDR1 DFQATT and CDR2 SNEGSKA (reference sequence).